The entry below describes one TCR beta chain. The sample originates from a study of blood T cell repertoires in COVID-19. On the study more broadly: The United States, Italy and Spain provided the acute and convalescent COVID-19 samples. T cells, B-cell-depleted T cells, or PBMCs supplied cDNA or gDNA.

TCRdb's copy holds only in-frame clones and misses some; the assay was immunoSEQ multiplex PCR. The repertoire holds about 260,000 clones, about 85% seen once, with about 2.2% in the top ten. This CDR3 is 15 amino acids long. V was cut by 6 bases and J by 4 bases, with 18 bases left in between. Per germline, CDR1 MNHEY and CDR2 SVGAGI. The origin of this receptor is a woman aged 45-59 years who had recovered from COVID-19. The chain is built from TRBV6-5 and TRBJ1-2; possibly TRBD1 for D (6 bases). Source material: peripheral blood. CDR3: CASRSSGAHFYGYTF. CDR3 nucleotide sequence: TGTGCCAGCAGATCTTCAGGGGCGCACTTCTATGGCTACACCTTC.